The sequence of this T cell receptor beta chain was determined in a study of blood T cells in healthy people across ages. General study findings and limits: Donors of long life had a larger count of naive CD4+ cells and greater diversity than aged donors. When one million T cells were used, diversity estimates were thought to be underestimates.

This clonotype was detected only once. Its antigen remains unknown. A second PCR, run for about 7 to 11 cycles, used a sample-barcoded 5' primer plus a J-beta primer mix. TCRdb itself ran the 5' RACE reads through MiXCR, one entry per CDR3 protein. The data show about a million distinct CDR3 sequences, around 54% seen once. Source material: blood. This TCR was recovered from a woman aged 60-70 years in good health.

The CDR3 nucleotides are TGTGCCAGCAGCTCATCTAGCGGGGGAAGCACAGATACGCAGTATTTT. This sequence encodes CASSSSSGGSTDTQYF. The chain has TRBV7-8 and TRBJ2-3; 10 bases line up with TRBD2. There are 16 residues in the CDR3. Trimming cost V 4 bases and J 0 bases; bases outside gene matches: 4. Germline V gene data show CDR1 as SGHVS and CDR2 as FQNEAQ.